The 9 T cell receptor beta chains below all came from one sample that was sequenced in a study of OX40 agonist ivuxolimab in advanced cancers. TCRdb keeps only in-frame clones here, not all; method: immunoSEQ multiplex PCR. This table has approximately 32,000 clones, roughly 90% appearing once. Sequenced material: CD4+ or CD8+ T cells sorted from blood, taken in a trial of the OX40 agonist ivuxolimab. The receptors were sampled from an adult with an advanced solid tumor such as melanoma, head and neck, liver or kidney cancer.

The chain has TRBV27 and TRBJ2-4, with D uncertain. The length of the CDR3 is 15 residues. V dropped 1 base and J dropped 0 bases, with 7 bases sitting between them. Germline assignment: CDR1 MNHEY and CDR2 SMNVEV (reference sequence). This CDR3 reads CASSLWSGAKNIQYF. CDR3 DNA sequence: TGTGCCAGCAGTTTATGGTCGGGAGCCAAAAACATTCAGTACTTC.

The chain carries TRBV19 and TRBJ2-2, with D possibly TRBD1 on 6 matching bases. The CDR3 totals 13 residues. Germline V gives CDR1 LNHDA, CDR2 SQIVND (reference sequence). Trimming cost V 4 bases and J 6 bases, with 9 bases left between them. The chain's CDR3 is CASSRGGAGELFF. The DNA for the CDR3 is TGTGCCAGTAGTAGAGGGGGAGCCGGGGAGCTGTTTTTT.

The chain joins TRBV5-4 to TRBJ2-3; no firm D call. CDR3 length equals 12 residues. V lost 2 bases and J 1 base, leaving 2 bases between the germline ends. Germline CDR1 is SGHNT and CDR2 is YYREEE (reference sequence). CDR3 nucleotide sequence: TGTGCCAGCAGCTTTGGCACAGATACGCAGTATTTT. Translation: CASSFGTDTQYF.

The V call is TRBV29-1, the J call TRBJ1-1; D remains unclear. Between the trimmed V and J ends, which lost 6 bases and 10 bases, there was a span of 9 bases. Per the germline V gene, CDR1 is SQVTM and CDR2 is ANQGSEA. The CDR3 sequence is 9 residues long. The CDR3 loop is CSVGYGAFF. The CDR3 DNA reads TGCAGCGTGGGGTATGGAGCTTTCTTT.

The genes are TRBV27 and TRBJ2-7; tentative D call: TRBD2 (6 bases). Germline loops: CDR1 MNHEY, CDR2 SMNVEV (reference sequence). V was clipped by 4 bases and J by 1 base, with 8 bases between them. The CDR3 has 13 amino acids. CDR3 sequence (DNA): TGTGCCAGCAGTTCGGGGGTATCCTACGAGCAGTACTTC. Translation gives CASSSGVSYEQYF.

The rearrangement uses TRBV6-1 and TRBJ2-3; D uncertain. The CDR3 runs 14 residues. CDR1 and CDR2 (germline): MNHNS, SASEGT. Trimming took off 7 bases at V and 6 bases at J, with 17 bases between the two ends. CDR3 region: CASTGWALTDTQYF. The CDR3 coding sequence is TGTGCCAGCACCGGATGGGCCCTGACTGATACGCAGTATTTT.

The genes are TRBV11-2 and TRBJ1-2; 7 bases match TRBD1. This CDR3 contains 14 residues. The V gene's germline CDR1 is SGHAT and CDR2 FQNNGV. The V segment lost 4 bases and the J segment 6 bases; nucleotides outside the gene matches: 8. CDR3 residues: CASSSRAQGDGYTF. For the CDR3, the DNA is TGTGCCAGCAGCTCCAGGGCTCAGGGGGATGGCTACACCTTC. Full variable domain (rest looked up from reference TRBV11-2 and TRBJ1-2): EAGVAQSPRYKIIEKRQSVAFWCNPISGHATLYWYQQILGQGPKLLIQFQNNGVVDDSQLPKDRFSAERLKGVDSTLKIQPAKLEDSAVYLCASSSRAQGDGYTFGSGTRLTVV.

The DNA of the CDR3 is TGTGCCAGCAGTTACTCGCCAGAGATATATTGGGTGCAGTTCTTC. Translation gives CASSYSPEIYWVQFF. The chain has TRBV6-6 and TRBJ2-1; D gene uncertain. Germline CDR1 reads MNHNY; CDR2 reads SVGAGI (reference sequence). The CDR3 extends over 15 amino acids. Trimming removed 0 bases from V and 12 bases from J, with 18 bases in between.

The chain has TRBV6-5 and TRBJ1-5; 8 nucleotides match TRBD1. The CDR3 extends over 14 amino acids. With V trimmed by 5 bases and J by 8 bases, 8 bases remained unmatched. From germline, CDR1 is MNHEY and CDR2 SVGAGI. CDR3 sequence (DNA): TGTGCCAGCAGTCCGGGACAGGTGAATAAGCCCCAGCATTTT. Encoded protein: CASSPGQVNKPQHF.